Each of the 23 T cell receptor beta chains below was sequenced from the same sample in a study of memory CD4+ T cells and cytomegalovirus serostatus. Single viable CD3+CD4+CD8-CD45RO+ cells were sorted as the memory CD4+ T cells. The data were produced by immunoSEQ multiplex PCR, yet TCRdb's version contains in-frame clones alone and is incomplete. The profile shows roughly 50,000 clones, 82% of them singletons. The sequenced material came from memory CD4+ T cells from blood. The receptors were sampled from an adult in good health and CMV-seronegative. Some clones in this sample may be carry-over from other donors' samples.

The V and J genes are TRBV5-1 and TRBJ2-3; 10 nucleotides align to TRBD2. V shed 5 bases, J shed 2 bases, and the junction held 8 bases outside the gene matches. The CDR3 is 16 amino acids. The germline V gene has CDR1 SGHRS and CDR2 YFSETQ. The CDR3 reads CASRPSLAGATDTQYF. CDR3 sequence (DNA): TGCGCCAGCAGACCATCCCTAGCGGGAGCCACAGATACGCAGTATTTT.

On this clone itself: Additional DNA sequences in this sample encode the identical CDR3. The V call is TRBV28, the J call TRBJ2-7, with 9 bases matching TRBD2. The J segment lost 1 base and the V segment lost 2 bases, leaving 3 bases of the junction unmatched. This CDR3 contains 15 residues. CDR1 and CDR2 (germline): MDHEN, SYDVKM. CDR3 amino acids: CASSLRLAGSYEQYF. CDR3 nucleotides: TGTGCCAGCAGTTTAAGGCTAGCGGGGTCCTACGAGCAGTACTTC.

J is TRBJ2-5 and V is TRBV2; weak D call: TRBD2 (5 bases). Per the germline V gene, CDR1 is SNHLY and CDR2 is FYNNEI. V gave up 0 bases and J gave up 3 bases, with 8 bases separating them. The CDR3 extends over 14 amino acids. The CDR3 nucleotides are TGTGCCAGCAGTGAAGCGGGAGAGAAAGAGACCCAGTACTTC. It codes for CASSEAGEKETQYF. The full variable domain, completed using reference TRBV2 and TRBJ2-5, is EPEVTQTPSHQVTQMGQEVILRCVPISNHLYFYWYRQILGQKVEFLVSFYNNEISEKSEIFDDQFSVERPDGSNFTLKIRSTKLEDSAMYFCASSEAGEKETQYFGPGTRLLVL.

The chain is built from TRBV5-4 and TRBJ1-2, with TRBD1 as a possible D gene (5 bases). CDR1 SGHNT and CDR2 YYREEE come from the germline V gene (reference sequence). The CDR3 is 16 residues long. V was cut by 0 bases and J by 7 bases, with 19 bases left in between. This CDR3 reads CASSLGLHEGQSGYTF. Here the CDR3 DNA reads TGTGCCAGCAGCTTGGGCCTCCATGAGGGGCAAAGTGGCTACACCTTC.

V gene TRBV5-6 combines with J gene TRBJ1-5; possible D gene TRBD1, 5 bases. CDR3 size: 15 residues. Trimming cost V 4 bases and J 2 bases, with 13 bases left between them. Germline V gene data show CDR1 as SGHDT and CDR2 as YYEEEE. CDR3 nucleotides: TGTGCCAGCAGCGGGGGGATGAGTGGCAATCAGCCCCAGCATTTT. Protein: CASSGGMSGNQPQHF.

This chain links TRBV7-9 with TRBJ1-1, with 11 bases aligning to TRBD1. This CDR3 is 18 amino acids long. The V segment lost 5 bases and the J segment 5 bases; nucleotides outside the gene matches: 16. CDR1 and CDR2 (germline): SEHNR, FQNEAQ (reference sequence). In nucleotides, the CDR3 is TGTGCCAGCAGCCGAACAGGACAGGGGGCCCCTGGGGGAACTGAAGCTTTCTTT. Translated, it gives CASSRTGQGAPGGTEAFF.

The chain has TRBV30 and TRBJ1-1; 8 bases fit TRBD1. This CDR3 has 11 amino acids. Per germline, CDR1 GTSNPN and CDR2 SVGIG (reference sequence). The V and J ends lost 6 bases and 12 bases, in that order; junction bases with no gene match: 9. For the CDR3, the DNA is TGTGCCTGTACTGGACAGGGCGGGACTTTCTTT. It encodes CACTGQGGTFF.

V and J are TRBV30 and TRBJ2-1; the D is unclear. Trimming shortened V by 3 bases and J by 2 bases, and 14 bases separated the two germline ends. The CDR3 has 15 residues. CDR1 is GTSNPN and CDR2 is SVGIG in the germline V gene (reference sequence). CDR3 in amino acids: CAWRGIGIPYNEQFF. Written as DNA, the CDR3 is TGTGCCTGGAGGGGTATTGGAATCCCCTACAATGAGCAGTTCTTC.

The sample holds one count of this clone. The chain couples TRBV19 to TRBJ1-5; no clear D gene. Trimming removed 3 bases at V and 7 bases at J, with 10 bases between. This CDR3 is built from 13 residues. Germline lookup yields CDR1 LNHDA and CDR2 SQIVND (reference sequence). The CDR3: CASSIRQAQPQHF. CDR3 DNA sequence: TGTGCCAGTAGTATTCGTCAGGCCCAGCCCCAGCATTTT.

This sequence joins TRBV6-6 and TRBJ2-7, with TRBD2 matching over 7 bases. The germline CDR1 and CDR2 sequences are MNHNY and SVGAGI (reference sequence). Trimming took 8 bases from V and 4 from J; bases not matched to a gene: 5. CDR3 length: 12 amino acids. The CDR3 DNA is TGTGCCAGCGGGGGGGAGGTATACGAGCAGTACTTC. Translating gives CASGGEVYEQYF.

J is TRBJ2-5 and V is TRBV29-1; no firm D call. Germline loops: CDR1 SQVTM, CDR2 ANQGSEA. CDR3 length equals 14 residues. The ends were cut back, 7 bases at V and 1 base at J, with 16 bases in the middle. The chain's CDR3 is CSAAPHWTQETQYF. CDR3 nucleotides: TGCAGCGCTGCCCCCCACTGGACCCAAGAGACCCAGTACTTC.

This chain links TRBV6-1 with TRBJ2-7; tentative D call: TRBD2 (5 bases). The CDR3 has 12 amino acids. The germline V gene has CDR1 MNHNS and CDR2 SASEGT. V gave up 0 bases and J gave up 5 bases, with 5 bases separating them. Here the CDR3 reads CASSEARDEQYF. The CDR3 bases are TGTGCCAGCAGTGAAGCGAGGGACGAGCAGTACTTC.

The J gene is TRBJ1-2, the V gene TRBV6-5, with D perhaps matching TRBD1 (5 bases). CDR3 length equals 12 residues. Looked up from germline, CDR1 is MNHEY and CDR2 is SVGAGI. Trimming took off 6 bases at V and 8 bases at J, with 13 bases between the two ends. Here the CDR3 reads CASSQGVEGYTF. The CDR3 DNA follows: TGTGCCAGCAGCCAGGGAGTGGAAGGCTACACCTTC.

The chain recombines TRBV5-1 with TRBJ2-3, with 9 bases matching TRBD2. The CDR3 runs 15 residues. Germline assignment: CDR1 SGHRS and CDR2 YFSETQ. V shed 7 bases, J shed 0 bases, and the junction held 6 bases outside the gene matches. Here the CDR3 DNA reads TGCGCCAGCGCAGTAGCGGGGGATAGCACAGATACGCAGTATTTT. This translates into CASAVAGDSTDTQYF.

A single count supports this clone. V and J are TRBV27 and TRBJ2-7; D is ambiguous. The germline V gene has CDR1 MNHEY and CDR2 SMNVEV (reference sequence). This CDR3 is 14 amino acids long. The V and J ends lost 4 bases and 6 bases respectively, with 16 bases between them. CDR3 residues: CASSSPGRAREQYF. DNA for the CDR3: TGTGCCAGCAGTTCGCCGGGTAGAGCGCGCGAGCAGTACTTC.

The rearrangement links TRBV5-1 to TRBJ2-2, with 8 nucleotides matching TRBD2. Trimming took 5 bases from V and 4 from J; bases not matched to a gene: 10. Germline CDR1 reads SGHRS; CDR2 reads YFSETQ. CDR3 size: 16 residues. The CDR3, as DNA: TGCGCCAGCAGTCCTACGGGGGGGGCAGTCACCGGGGAGCTGTTTTTT. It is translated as CASSPTGGAVTGELFF.

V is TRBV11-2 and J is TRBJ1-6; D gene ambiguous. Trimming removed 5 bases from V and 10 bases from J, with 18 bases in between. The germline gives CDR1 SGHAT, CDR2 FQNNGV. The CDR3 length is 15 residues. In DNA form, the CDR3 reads TGTGCCAGCAGCACATACTTAGTGGTTGGATCACCCCTCCACTTT. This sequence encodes CASSTYLVVGSPLHF.

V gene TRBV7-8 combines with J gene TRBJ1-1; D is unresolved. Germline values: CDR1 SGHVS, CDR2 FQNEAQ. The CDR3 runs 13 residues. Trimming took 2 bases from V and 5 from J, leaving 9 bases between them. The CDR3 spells CASSLLMGTEAFF. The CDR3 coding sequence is TGTGCCAGCAGCTTACTAATGGGGACTGAAGCTTTCTTT.

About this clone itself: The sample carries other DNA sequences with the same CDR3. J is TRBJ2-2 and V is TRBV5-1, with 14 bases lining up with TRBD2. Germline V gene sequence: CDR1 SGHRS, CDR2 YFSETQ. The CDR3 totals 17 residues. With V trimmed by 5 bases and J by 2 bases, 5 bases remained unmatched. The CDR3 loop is CASRSGLAGANTGELFF. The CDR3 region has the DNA TGCGCCAGCAGATCGGGACTAGCGGGAGCCAACACCGGGGAGCTGTTTTTT.

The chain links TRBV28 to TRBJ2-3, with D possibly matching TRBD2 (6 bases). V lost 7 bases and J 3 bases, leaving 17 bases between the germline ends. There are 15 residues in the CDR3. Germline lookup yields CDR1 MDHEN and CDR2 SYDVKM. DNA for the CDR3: TGTGCCAGCACTTTGGTCGGGAGCAGAACAGATACGCAGTATTTT. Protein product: CASTLVGSRTDTQYF.

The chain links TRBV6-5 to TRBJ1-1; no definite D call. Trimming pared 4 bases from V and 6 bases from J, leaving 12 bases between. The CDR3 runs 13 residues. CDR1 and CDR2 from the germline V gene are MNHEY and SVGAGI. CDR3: CASSSRREAEAFF. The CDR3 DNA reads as TGTGCCAGCAGTTCCCGCCGCGAGGCTGAAGCTTTCTTT.

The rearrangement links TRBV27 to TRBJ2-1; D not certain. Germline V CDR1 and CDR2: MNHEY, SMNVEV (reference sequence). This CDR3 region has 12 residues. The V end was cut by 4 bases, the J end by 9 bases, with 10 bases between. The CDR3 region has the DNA TGTGCCAGCAGTTCACGATTGGGTGAGCAGTTCTTC. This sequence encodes CASSSRLGEQFF.

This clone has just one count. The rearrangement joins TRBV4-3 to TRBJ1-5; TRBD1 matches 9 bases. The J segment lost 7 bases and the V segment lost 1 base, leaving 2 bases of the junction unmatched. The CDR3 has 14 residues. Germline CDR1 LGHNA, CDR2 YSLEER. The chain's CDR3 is CASSQGQGEQPQHF. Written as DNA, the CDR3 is TGCGCCAGCAGCCAAGGACAGGGGGAACAGCCCCAGCATTTT.